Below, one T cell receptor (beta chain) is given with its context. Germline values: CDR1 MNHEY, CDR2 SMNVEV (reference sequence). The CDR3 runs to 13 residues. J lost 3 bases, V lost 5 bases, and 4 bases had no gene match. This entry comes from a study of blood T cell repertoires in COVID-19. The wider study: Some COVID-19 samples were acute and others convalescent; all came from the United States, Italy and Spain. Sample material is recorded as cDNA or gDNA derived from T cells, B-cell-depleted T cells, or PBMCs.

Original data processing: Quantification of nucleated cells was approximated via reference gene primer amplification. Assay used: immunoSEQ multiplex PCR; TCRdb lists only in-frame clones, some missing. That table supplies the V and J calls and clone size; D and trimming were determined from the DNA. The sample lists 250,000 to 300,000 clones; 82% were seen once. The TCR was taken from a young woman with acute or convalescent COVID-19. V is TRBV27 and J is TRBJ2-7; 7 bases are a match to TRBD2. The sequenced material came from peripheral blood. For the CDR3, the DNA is TGTGCCAGCAGTCCCGGGACTAACTACGAGCAGTACTTC. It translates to CASSPGTNYEQYF.